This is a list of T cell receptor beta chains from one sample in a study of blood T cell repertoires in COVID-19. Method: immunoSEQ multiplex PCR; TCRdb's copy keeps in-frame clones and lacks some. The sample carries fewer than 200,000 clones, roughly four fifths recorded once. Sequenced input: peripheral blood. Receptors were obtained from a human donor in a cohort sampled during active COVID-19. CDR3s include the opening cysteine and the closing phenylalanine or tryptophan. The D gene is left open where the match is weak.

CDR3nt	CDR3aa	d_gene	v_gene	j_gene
TGTGCCAGCAGCTTAGGGACAGGGGGCGACTATGGCTACACCTTC	CASSLGTGGDYGYTF	TRBD1	TRBV7-9	TRBJ1-2
TGTGCCAGCAGTTTAGGACATCTCAGTGAAGCTTTCTTT	CASSLGHLSEAFF	.	TRBV27	TRBJ1-1
TGTGCCAGCGGTTCCGGGGGGGTGGATGAAAAACTGTTTTTT	CASGSGGVDEKLFF	.	TRBV6-5	TRBJ1-4
TGTGCCAGCAGCCTAGTAATGAATTCACCCCTCCACTTT	CASSLVMNSPLHF	.	TRBV2	TRBJ1-6
TGTGCCAGCAGCCCTTGGACAGTGAACACTGAAGCTTTCTTT	CASSPWTVNTEAFF	.	TRBV6-6	TRBJ1-1
TGTGCCAGCAGTTACTTTAGCGGGGTACGGGGGGAGACCCAGTACTTC	CASSYFSGVRGETQYF	TRBD2	TRBV6-5	TRBJ2-5
TGTGCCAGCAGCTTCGGCAGGGGCTTCGGCTACACCTTC	CASSFGRGFGYTF	.	TRBV5-6	TRBJ1-2
TGCGCCAGCAGGCCCCAGGGGCTAAATGGCTACACCTTC	CASRPQGLNGYTF	.	TRBV5-1	TRBJ1-2
TGTGCCAGCAGTGAAATATTTGGAAACACCATATATTTT	CASSEIFGNTIYF	.	TRBV25-1	TRBJ1-3
TGTGCCAGCAGATTAACAGGGGCCTACGAGCAGTACTTC	CASRLTGAYEQYF	TRBD1	TRBV6-5	TRBJ2-7